This entry lists 18 T cell receptor beta chains sequenced from one sample in a study of blood T cell repertoires in COVID-19. Clones were read by immunoSEQ multiplex PCR, and TCRdb kept only the in-frame ones, dropping some. The sample lists 110,000 to 150,000 clones, just under 85% seen once, with more than 5% in the top ten. What was sequenced was PBMCs or T cells enriched from blood (not recorded which). The receptors stem from a woman aged 40 to 50 who had recovered from COVID-19.

The chain has TRBV9 and TRBJ1-2; D is perhaps TRBD1 (6 bases). Trimming took off 0 bases at V and 4 bases at J, with 16 bases between the two ends. The germline gives CDR1 SGDLS, CDR2 YYNGEE. The CDR3 length is 16 residues. CDR3 amino acids: CASSVGQAPAPYGYTF. The CDR3 region has the DNA TGTGCCAGCAGCGTAGGACAGGCCCCCGCCCCCTATGGCTACACCTTC.

The rearrangement links TRBV3-1 (or the pseudogene TRBV3-2) to TRBJ2-1; 9 positions agree with TRBD2. The germline V gene has CDR1 LGHDT and CDR2 YNNKEL (reference sequence). The CDR3 consists of 15 residues. V lost 1 base and J lost 8; bases outside the gene matches: 6. The CDR3 reads CASSQGGTSYHEQFF. Here the CDR3 DNA reads TGTGCCAGCAGCCAAGGGGGGACTAGCTATCATGAGCAGTTCTTC.

V gene TRBV14 combines with J gene TRBJ2-7, with TRBD1 matching over 7 bases. The CDR3 is 13 residues long. Germline CDR1 and CDR2: SGHDN and FVKESK. With 2 bases clipped from V and 6 bases from J, the junction kept 4 bases outside the gene matches. The CDR3 DNA follows: TGTGCCAGCAGCCAACAGACAGGGAGCGAGCAGTACTTC. This sequence encodes CASSQQTGSEQYF.

The rearrangement joins TRBV7-2 to TRBJ1-5, with D perhaps TRBD1 (6 bases). CDR1 and CDR2 from the germline V gene are SGHTA and FQGNSA. The V end lost 1 base, the J end lost 2 bases, and 9 bases lay between the germline ends. The CDR3 spans 15 residues. This CDR3 is CASSLEGTRNQPQHF. The CDR3 nucleotides are TGTGCCAGCAGCTTAGAGGGGACACGCAATCAGCCCCAGCATTTT. The whole variable domain, filled in from reference TRBV7-2 and TRBJ1-5, reads GAGVSQSPSNKVTEKGKDVELRCDPISGHTALYWYRQSLGQGLEFLIYFQGNSAPDKSGLPSDRFSAERTGGSVSTLTIQRTQQEDSAVYLCASSLEGTRNQPQHFGDGTRLSIL.

V is TRBV10-3 and J is TRBJ2-2; D might be TRBD1 (5 bases). The CDR3 loop spans 16 amino acids. Between the trimmed V and J ends, which lost 2 bases and 4 bases, there was a span of 14 bases. The germline V gene encodes CDR1 ENHRY and CDR2 SYGVKD. The CDR3 here is CAISENIQAGTGELFF. Written as DNA, the CDR3 is TGTGCCATCAGTGAGAATATACAGGCCGGCACCGGGGAGCTGTTTTTT.

The sample holds one count of this clone. This chain uses TRBV5-8 with TRBJ2-5; 9 bases are shared with TRBD1. Per the germline V gene, CDR1 is SGHTS and CDR2 is YDEGEE. This CDR3 region has 15 residues. The trim removed 4 bases at V and 5 bases at J, leaving 9 bases unmatched. CDR3 nucleotides: TGTGCCAGCAGCCCGGGACAGGGTCAGCGGGAGACCCAGTACTTC. Protein product: CASSPGQGQRETQYF.

This rearrangement joins TRBV10-1 to TRBJ1-2; D perhaps matches TRBD1 (5 bases). The CDR3 is 15 residues long. Germline V gives CDR1 WNHNN, CDR2 SYGVQD (reference sequence). The ends were cut back, 0 bases at V and 2 bases at J, with 10 bases in the middle. As DNA, the CDR3 is TGCGCCAGCAGTGAGTCGAGCAGGGAAAACTATGGCTACACCTTC. It is translated as CASSESSRENYGYTF.

This chain uses TRBV19 with TRBJ2-2, with 7 bases fitting TRBD2. CDR1 and CDR2 (germline): LNHDA, SQIVND (reference sequence). The trim removed 6 bases at V and 1 base at J, leaving 2 bases unmatched. The CDR3 extends over 14 amino acids. CDR3 residues: CASRSGGNTGELFF. In DNA form, the CDR3 reads TGTGCCAGTAGGTCGGGAGGGAACACCGGGGAGCTGTTTTTT. Supplemented by reference TRBV19 and TRBJ2-2, the full variable domain reads DGGITQSPKYLFRKEGQNVTLSCEQNLNHDAMYWYRQDPGQGLRLIYYSQIVNDFQKGDIAEGYSVSREKKESFPLTVTSAQKNPTAFYLCASRSGGNTGELFFGEGSRLTVL.

The chain has TRBV30 and TRBJ2-2; the D gene is possibly TRBD2 (6 bases). The germline V gene has CDR1 GTSNPN and CDR2 SVGIG (reference sequence). Trimming removed 4 bases from V and 6 bases from J, with 12 bases in between. The CDR3 contains 13 residues. DNA of the CDR3: TGTGCCTGGAACGGGGGAGGTGCCGGGGAGCTGTTTTTT. Amino acids: CAWNGGGAGELFF.

This rearrangement joins TRBV19 to TRBJ1-1; weak D call: TRBD1 (6 bases). V was trimmed by 7 bases and J by 4 bases, leaving 16 bases between them. The germline V gene encodes CDR1 LNHDA and CDR2 SQIVND (reference sequence). This CDR3 has 14 residues. DNA of the CDR3: TGTGCCAGTACCCCCAGGGGAAGGGGCACTGAAGCTTTCTTT. It is translated as CASTPRGRGTEAFF.

The chain employs TRBV3-1 (or the pseudogene TRBV3-2) and TRBJ2-1; the match to TRBD2 covers 7 bases. Germline assignment: CDR1 LGHDT and CDR2 YNNKEL (reference sequence). CDR3 length equals 18 residues. J lost 6 bases, V lost 1 base, and 15 bases had no gene match. Here the CDR3 DNA reads TGTGCCAGCAGCCAAGGCAGCCAAGGGAGGAGCGGGGTCAATGAGCAGTTCTTC. Its translation is CASSQGSQGRSGVNEQFF.

This chain joins TRBV6-2 or TRBV6-3 and TRBJ2-7; D gene unclear. The CDR3 spans 14 residues. The V gene lost 0 bases and the J gene lost 6 bases, with 12 bases spanning the gap. Germline lookup yields CDR1 MNHEY and CDR2 SVGEGT. For the CDR3, the DNA is TGTGCCAGCAGTTACTCGTTACTGAGGCGCGAGCAGTACTTC. Amino acids: CASSYSLLRREQYF.

The CDR3 DNA reads TGTGCCAGCAGCCCTCAGTGGGCGGGTTCCGGTAAAGAGACCCAGTACTTC. It encodes CASSPQWAGSGKETQYF. V usage is TRBV7-2 and J usage is TRBJ2-5; D is possibly TRBD2 (5 bases). Germline CDR1 reads SGHTA; CDR2 reads FQGNSA. The CDR3 runs 17 residues. V lost 5 bases and J lost 3, with 22 bases in between. Complete variable domain (other parts from reference TRBV7-2 and TRBJ2-5): GAGVSQSPSNKVTEKGKDVELRCDPISGHTALYWYRQSLGQGLEFLIYFQGNSAPDKSGLPSDRFSAERTGGSVSTLTIQRTQQEDSAVYLCASSPQWAGSGKETQYFGPGTRLLVL.

DNA of the CDR3: TGTGCCCGCAACGCGGGGGCGGGGGGCGGGCATGAGCAGTTCTTC. Its protein product is CARNAGAGGGHEQFF. This chain links TRBV2 with TRBJ2-1; TRBD2 aligns across 8 bases. Looked up from germline, CDR1 is SNHLY and CDR2 is FYNNEI. Trimming at V came to 11 bases and at J to 8 bases, leaving 17 bases not matched to a gene. CDR3 length equals 15 residues.

This chain links TRBV20-1 with TRBJ1-1; D possibly corresponds to TRBD1 (5 bases). Trimming took 3 bases from V and 1 from J, leaving 9 bases between them. Germline V gene data show CDR1 as DFQATT and CDR2 as SNEGSKA (reference sequence). The CDR3 length is 13 residues. The CDR3 loop reads CSASPGGNTEAFF. The CDR3, as DNA: TGCAGTGCTAGTCCCGGGGGGAACACTGAAGCTTTCTTT.

The rearrangement joins TRBV5-1 to TRBJ2-5; tentative D call: TRBD2 (5 bases). This CDR3 has 17 residues. Germline CDR1 reads SGHRS; CDR2 reads YFSETQ. V lost 4 bases and J lost 4, with 23 bases in between. The CDR3 DNA follows: TGCGCCAGCAGCCCGATGGGTTTGGGAGTACTAGGAGAGACCCAGTACTTC. Protein sequence: CASSPMGLGVLGETQYF.

The rearrangement uses TRBV5-1 and TRBJ2-1, with 9 bases fitting TRBD1. Per germline, CDR1 SGHRS and CDR2 YFSETQ. The J segment lost 4 bases and the V segment lost 1 base, leaving 9 bases of the junction unmatched. This CDR3 has 17 amino acids. The CDR3 sequence is CASSLKPGTGTYNEQFF. In DNA, the CDR3 is TGCGCCAGCAGCTTGAAGCCCGGGACAGGGACTTACAATGAGCAGTTCTTC. The complete variable domain, with remaining parts taken from reference TRBV5-1 and TRBJ2-1, reads KAGVTQTPRYLIKTRGQQVTLSCSPISGHRSVSWYQQTPGQGLQFLFEYFSETQRNKGNFPGRFSGRQFSNSRSEMNVSTLELGDSALYLCASSLKPGTGTYNEQFFGPGTRLTVL.

For the CDR3, the DNA is TGTGCCAGCAGCTTTAATGAAGCGGTCGGGGGTGAGTTCAACTATGGCTACACCTTC. Protein: CASSFNEAVGGEFNYGYTF. The V call is TRBV12-1, the J call TRBJ1-2. TRBV12-1 is a pseudogene locus. CDR3 length: 19 residues.